Ten or more counts support the clone carrying this T cell receptor (beta chain). Its specificity is unknown. The data are from a study of human T cells and chemical hapten exposure. Study-level results: There was a positive correlation between PT1 expanded TCR counts and patch test score. Among expanded TCRs, significantly more large CDR3 similarity clusters formed than among controls.

Time point defined: patch test 1, 2 weeks after DPC sensitization. As to treatment: therapeutic diphenylcyclopropenone sensitization with weekly scalp DPC. TCRdb reprocessed the RACE reads via MiXCR and lists one record per CDR3 protein. This table holds some 180,000 distinct CDR3 sequences, around 22% found once. CDR1 is DFQATT and CDR2 is SNEGSKA in the germline V gene (reference sequence). This CDR3 spans 15 amino acids. J was trimmed by 3 bases and V by 6 bases; bases with no gene match: 7. The origin of this receptor is a woman aged 50 to 60 with alopecia areata. Some clones in this sample may be carry-over from other donors' samples. The sample in question was whole blood, obtained in connection with sensitization to the hapten diphenylcyclopropenone (DPC). This rearrangement joins TRBV20-1 to TRBJ2-1; TRBD2 aligns across 11 bases. CDR3 DNA: TGCAGTGCCCCTGTAGCGGGAGGGGACTACAATGAGCAGTTCTTC. This gives the protein CSAPVAGGDYNEQFF.